What follows describes a single T cell receptor beta chain. The antigen is unknown. The sample comes from a study of T cells after yellow fever vaccination. The CDR3 consists of 18 residues. The trim removed 5 bases at V and 5 bases at J, leaving 13 bases unmatched. CDR1 is SGHTA, CDR2 FQGNSA, per germline. Findings and limits, study-wide: Any FACS-sorted repertoire could hold abundant clonotypes that contaminate it from the bulk population.

UMIs and a universal primer site were added when TCR cDNA was made by 5'RACE template switching. TCRdb itself ran the 5' RACE reads through MiXCR, one entry per CDR3 protein. The sample consists of some 320,000 distinct CDR3 sequences, roughly 3.9% of them appearing once. The V call is TRBV7-2, the J call TRBJ2-6; TRBD2 agrees at 9 bases. The sample consisted of PBMCs, taken 5 days after the yellow fever booster vaccination. This sequence originates from a man younger than 35 who received the YFV17D yellow fever vaccine. CDR3 sequence (DNA): TGTGCCAGCAGCCAATCTAGCGGGGAGGCCTCAAGGGCCAACGTCCTGACTTTC. It encodes CASSQSSGEASRANVLTF.